The count of the clone carrying this T cell receptor beta chain is one. Its specificity is unknown. The data were obtained in a study of cytomegalovirus exposure and HLA in healthy donors. Study results and limitations: Later work associated roughly 17,000 TCR beta sequences with HLA alleles at 0.05 false discovery rate.

It was with 60 Vbeta and 13 Jbeta primers that the PCR ran. The data were produced by immunoSEQ multiplex PCR, yet TCRdb's version contains in-frame clones alone and is incomplete. This table holds 49,000 or so clones, 81% found once. Unmatched junction bases numbered 2, after V lost 4 bases and J lost 1 base. Germline V CDR1 and CDR2: MRHNA, SNTAGT. This CDR3 contains 15 residues. The rearrangement links TRBV6-4 to TRBJ2-3, with 10 bases matching TRBD2. The TCR was taken from a boy aged 5 to 17 in good health and CMV-seropositive. The sequenced sample consisted of PBMCs. The DNA for the CDR3 is TGTGCCAGCAGTGCCGGGACTAGCGGCACAGATACGCAGTATTTT. It specifies CASSAGTSGTDTQYF.